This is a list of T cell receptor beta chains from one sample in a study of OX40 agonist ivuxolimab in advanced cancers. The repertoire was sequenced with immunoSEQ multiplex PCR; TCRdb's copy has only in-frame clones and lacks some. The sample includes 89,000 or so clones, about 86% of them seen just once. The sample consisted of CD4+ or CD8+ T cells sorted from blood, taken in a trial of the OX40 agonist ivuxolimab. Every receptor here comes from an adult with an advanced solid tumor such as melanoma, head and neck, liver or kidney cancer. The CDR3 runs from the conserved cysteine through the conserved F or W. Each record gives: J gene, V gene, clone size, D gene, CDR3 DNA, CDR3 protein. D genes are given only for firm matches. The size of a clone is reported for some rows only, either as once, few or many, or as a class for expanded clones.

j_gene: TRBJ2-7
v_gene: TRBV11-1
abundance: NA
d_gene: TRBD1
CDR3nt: TGTGCCAGCAGCCCGGACAGGGCCCACGAGCAGTACTTC
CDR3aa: CASSPDRAHEQYF

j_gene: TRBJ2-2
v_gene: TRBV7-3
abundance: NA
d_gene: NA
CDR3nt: TGTGCCAGCAGGCCAGGCGGGCAATACACCGGGGAGCTGTTTTTT
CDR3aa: CASRPGGQYTGELFF

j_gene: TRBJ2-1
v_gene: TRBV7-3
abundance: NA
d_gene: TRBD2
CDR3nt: TGTGCCAGCAGCTTAGGAGGGAGGGTTTACAATGAGCAGTTCTTC
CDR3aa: CASSLGGRVYNEQFF

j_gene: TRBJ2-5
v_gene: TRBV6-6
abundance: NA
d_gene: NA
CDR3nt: TGTGCCAGCAGTTACTCGGGTATCCTCCAAGAGACCCAGTACTTC
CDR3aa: CASSYSGILQETQYF

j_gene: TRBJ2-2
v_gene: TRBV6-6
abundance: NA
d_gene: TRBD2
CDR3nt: TGTGCCAGCAGTTACTCGGCGGGAGGGGGCACCGGGGAGCTGTTTTTT
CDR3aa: CASSYSAGGGTGELFF

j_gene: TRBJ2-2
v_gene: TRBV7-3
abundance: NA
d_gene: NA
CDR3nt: TGTGCCAGCAGCTCCCGACAGGGACTAGGAACCGGGGAGCTGTTTTTT
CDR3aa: CASSSRQGLGTGELFF

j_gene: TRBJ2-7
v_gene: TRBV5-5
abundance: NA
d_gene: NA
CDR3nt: TGTGCCAGCAGCAACGAGCAGTACTTC
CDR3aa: CASSNEQYF

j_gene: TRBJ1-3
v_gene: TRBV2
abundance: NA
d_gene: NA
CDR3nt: TGTGCCAGCCGGAGCGACTCTGGAAACACCATATATTTT
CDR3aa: CASRSDSGNTIYF

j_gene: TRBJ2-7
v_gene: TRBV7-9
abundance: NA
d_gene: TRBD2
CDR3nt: TGTGCCAGCAGTAGTGAAGGCAGGGGACTAGCGGGAGGGCGGTACGAGCAGTACTTC
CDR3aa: CASSSEGRGLAGGRYEQYF

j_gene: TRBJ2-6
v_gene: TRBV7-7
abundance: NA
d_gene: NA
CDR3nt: TGTGCTAGCAGCTTGGACAGCTCTGGGGCCAACGTCCTGACTTTC
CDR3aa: CASSLDSSGANVLTF

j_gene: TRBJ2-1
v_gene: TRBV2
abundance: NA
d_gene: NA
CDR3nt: TGTGCCAGCAGGCCGCCTTTAGGAAACTACAATGAGCAGTTCTTC
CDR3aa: CASRPPLGNYNEQFF

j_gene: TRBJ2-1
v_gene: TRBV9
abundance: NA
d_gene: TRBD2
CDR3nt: TGTGCCAGCAGCACCGGGACTAGCGACCTCTACAATGAGCAGTTCTTC
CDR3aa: CASSTGTSDLYNEQFF

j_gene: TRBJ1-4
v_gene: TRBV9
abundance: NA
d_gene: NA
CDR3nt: TGTGCCAGCAGCGGGTCCAGCGAGGGGGAAAAACTGTTTTTT
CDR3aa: CASSGSSEGEKLFF

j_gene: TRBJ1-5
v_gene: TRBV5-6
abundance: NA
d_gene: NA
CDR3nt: TGTGCCAGCAGCTTGGATGGGGGGCCCCAGCATTTT
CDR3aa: CASSLDGGPQHF

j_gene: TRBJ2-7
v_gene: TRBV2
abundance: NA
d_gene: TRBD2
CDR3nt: TGTGCCAGCAGTGCCAGGCGGGAGGGCCGATACGAGCAGTACTTC
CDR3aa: CASSARREGRYEQYF

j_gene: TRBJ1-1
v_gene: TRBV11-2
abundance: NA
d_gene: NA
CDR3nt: TGTGCCAGCAGTCTTGACCTGAACACTGAAGCTTTCTTT
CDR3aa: CASSLDLNTEAFF

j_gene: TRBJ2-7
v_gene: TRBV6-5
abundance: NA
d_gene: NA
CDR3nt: TGTGCCAGCAGTTCCTACCCCTACGAGCAGTACTTC
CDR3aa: CASSSYPYEQYF

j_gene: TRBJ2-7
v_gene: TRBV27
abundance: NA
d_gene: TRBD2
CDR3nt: TGTGCCAGCAGTCGGAAAGCGGGAAGCTCCTACGAGCAGTACTTC
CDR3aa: CASSRKAGSSYEQYF

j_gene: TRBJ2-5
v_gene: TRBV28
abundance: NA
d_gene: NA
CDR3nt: TGTGCCAGCAGTCCTAACCAAGAGACCCAGTACTTC
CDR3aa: CASSPNQETQYF

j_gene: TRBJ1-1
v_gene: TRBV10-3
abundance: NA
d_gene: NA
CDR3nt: TGTGCCATCAGTGACTTTGGAGGGAACACTGAAGCTTTCTTT
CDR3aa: CAISDFGGNTEAFF

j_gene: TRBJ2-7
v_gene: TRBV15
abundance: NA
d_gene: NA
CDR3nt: TGTGCCACCAGCGGGGACTTCCACGGCGACGAGCAGTACTTC
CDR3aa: CATSGDFHGDEQYF

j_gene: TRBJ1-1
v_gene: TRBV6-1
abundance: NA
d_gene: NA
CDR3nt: TGTGCCAGCGGGATGACCGGGGGGAGCACTGAAGCTTTCTTT
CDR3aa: CASGMTGGSTEAFF

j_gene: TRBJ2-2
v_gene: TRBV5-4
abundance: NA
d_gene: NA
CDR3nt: TGTGCCAGCAGCTTGGAGATTGGGAGCACCGGGGAGCTGTTTTTT
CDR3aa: CASSLEIGSTGELFF

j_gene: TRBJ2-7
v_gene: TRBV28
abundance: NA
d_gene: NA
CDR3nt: TGTGCCAGCAGTTTAAGTCAGGGGAACTACGAGCAGTACTTC
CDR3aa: CASSLSQGNYEQYF

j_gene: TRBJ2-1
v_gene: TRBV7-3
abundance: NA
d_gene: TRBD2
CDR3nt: TGTGCCAGCAGCCCTAGCGGGAGTAGAGGGAATGAGCAGTTCTTC
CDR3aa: CASSPSGSRGNEQFF

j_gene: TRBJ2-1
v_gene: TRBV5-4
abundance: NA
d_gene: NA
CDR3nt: TGTGCCAGCAGCATAGCACCGAGCTCCTACAATGAGCAGTTCTTC
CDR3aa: CASSIAPSSYNEQFF

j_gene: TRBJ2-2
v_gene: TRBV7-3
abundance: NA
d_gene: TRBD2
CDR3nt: TGTGCCAGCAGCTTAATGGCTAGCGGGACCACCGGGGAGCTGTTTTTT
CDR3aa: CASSLMASGTTGELFF

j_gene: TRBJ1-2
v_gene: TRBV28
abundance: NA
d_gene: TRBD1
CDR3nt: TGTGCCAGCAGCGACAGGGGCTCTGACTATGGCTACACCTTC
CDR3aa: CASSDRGSDYGYTF

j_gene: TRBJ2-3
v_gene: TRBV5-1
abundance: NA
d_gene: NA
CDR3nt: TGCGCCAGCAGCTTGGAACCCGAACGTCCGCAGTATTTT
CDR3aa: CASSLEPERPQYF

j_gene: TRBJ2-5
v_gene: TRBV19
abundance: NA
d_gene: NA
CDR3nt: TGTGCCAGTAGTACTGGGGGCGGGAGTGGTGAGACCCAGTACTTC
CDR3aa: CASSTGGGSGETQYF

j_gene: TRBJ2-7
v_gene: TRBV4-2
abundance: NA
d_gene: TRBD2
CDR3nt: TGTGCCAGCAGACTCGGACTAGCGGGAGAGTATAGTTCCGACGAGCAGTACTTC
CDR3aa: CASRLGLAGEYSSDEQYF

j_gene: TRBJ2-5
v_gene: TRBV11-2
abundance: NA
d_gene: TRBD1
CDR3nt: TGTGCCAGCAGCCTGCGGACAGGGAATAGAGAGACCCAGTACTTC
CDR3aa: CASSLRTGNRETQYF

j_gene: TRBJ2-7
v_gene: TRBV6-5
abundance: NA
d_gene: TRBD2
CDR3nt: TGTGCCAGCAGACCTAGCGGGGGGTCCTACGAGCAGTACTTC
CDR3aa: CASRPSGGSYEQYF

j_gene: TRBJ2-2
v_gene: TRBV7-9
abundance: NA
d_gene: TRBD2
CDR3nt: TGTGCCAGCAGCTTAGCGAGATCAGCGGGAGTTTTCACCGGGGAGCTGTTTTTT
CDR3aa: CASSLARSAGVFTGELFF

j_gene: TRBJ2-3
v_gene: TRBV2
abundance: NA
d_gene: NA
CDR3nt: TGTGCCAGCAGTGACTTAATCAGCACAGATACGCAGTATTTT
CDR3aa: CASSDLISTDTQYF

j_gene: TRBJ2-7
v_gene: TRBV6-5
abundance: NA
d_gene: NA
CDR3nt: TGTGCCAGCAGTACCCGGGACTCCTTCTACGAGCAGTACTTC
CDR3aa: CASSTRDSFYEQYF

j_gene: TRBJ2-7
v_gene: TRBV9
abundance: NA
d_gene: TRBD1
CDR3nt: TGTGCCAGCAGCGTAGCTGGGCAGGGGGTGCACGAGCAGTACTTC
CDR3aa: CASSVAGQGVHEQYF

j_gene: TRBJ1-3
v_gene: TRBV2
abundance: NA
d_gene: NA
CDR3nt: TGTGCCAGCAGGGGACGTCTCTCTGGAAACACCATATATTTT
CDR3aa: CASRGRLSGNTIYF

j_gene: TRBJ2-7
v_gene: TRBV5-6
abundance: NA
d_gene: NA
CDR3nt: TGTGCCAGCAGCCGGACTATTTCCACCCGGTTTAACGAGCAGTACTTC
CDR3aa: CASSRTISTRFNEQYF

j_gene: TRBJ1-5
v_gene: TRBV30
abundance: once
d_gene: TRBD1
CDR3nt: TGTGCCTGGGCCCGGACAGGCACAAATCAGCCCCAGCATTTT
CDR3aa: CAWARTGTNQPQHF

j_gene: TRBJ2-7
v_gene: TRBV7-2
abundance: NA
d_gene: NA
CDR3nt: TGTGCCAGCAGCCCCGGGCCGGTCTCCTACGAGCAGTACTTC
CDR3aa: CASSPGPVSYEQYF

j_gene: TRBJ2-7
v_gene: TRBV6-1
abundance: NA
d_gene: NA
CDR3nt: TGTGCCACCGGAGGGGTTGGCGAGCAGTACTTC
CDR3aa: CATGGVGEQYF

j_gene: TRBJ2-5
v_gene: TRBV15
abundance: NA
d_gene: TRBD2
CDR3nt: TGTGCCACCAGCGCCCGGACTAGCGGGAAAGAGACCCAGTACTTC
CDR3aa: CATSARTSGKETQYF

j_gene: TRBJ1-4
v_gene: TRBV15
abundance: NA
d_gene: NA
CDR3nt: TGTGCCACCAGCAGAGATAAGAAGCGTAATGAAAAACTGTTTTTT
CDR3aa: CATSRDKKRNEKLFF

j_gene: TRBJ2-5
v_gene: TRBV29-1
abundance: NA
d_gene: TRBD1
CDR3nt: TGCAGCGTGGTCGGACAGGGGGCGCGGGAGACCCAGTACTTC
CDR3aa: CSVVGQGARETQYF

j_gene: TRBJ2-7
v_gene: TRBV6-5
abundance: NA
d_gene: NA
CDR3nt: TGTGCCATCCTGAGGGGTGAGCAGTACTTC
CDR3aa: CAILRGEQYF

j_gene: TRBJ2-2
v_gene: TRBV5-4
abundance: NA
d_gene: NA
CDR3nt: TGTGCCAGTTCCTACCGGAGCCCTTCGAACACCGGGGAGCTGTTTTTT
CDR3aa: CASSYRSPSNTGELFF

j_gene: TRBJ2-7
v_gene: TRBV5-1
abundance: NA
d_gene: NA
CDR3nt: TGCGCCAGCAGCTCGGGATACGAGCAGTACTTC
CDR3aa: CASSSGYEQYF